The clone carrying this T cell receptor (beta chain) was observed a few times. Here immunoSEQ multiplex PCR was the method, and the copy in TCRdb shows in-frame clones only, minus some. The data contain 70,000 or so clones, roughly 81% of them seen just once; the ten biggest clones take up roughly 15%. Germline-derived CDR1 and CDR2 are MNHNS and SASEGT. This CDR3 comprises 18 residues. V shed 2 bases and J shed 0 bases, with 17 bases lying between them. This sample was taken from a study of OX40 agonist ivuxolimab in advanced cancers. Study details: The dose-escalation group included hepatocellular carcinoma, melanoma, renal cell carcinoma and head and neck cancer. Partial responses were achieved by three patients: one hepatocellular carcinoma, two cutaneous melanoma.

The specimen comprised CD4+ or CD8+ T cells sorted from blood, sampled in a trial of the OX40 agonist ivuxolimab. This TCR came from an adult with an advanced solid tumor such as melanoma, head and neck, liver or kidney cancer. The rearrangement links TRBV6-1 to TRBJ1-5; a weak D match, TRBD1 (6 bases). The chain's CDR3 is CASSEFHSGGYSNQPQHF. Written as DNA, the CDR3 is TGTGCCAGCAGTGAATTCCATTCCGGGGGCTATAGCAATCAGCCCCAGCATTTT.